This TCR beta chain was sequenced for a study of shared clonotypes between healthy human individuals. Study-level findings and limits: Even with large depth, rarefaction showed that sorted-subset sequencing was incomplete.

As regards this clone: The target antigen is unknown. Different DNA sequences within this sample yield the same CDR3.

Cells designated naive CD8 were CD45RO-negative and were positively selected for CCR7, with terminally differentiated effector memory CD45RA+ cells excluded. Caucasian adults residing in Nashville, Tennessee made up all the donors. Every subset's genomic DNA went evenly onto several immunoSEQ plates. The input for sorted-subset replicate PCRs was 200 to 250 ng DNA, 30,000 or so T cell genomes. The data were produced by immunoSEQ multiplex PCR, yet TCRdb's version contains in-frame clones alone and is incomplete. The repertoire holds around 650,000 clones, with roughly 95% as singletons. Germline lookup yields CDR1 SGDLS and CDR2 YYNGEE. V shed 3 bases and J 4 bases; nucleotides not matched to a gene: 2. CDR3 size: 14 residues.

The clonotype was recovered from a woman between 25 and 40 years old in good health. Sequenced: naive CD8+ T cells sorted from blood. The chain carries TRBV9 and TRBJ2-7, with TRBD2 matching 12 bases. In DNA form, the CDR3 reads TGTGCCAGCAGCGAGGGACTAGCGGGTTACGAGCAGTACTTC. Encoded protein: CASSEGLAGYEQYF.